A selection of T cell receptor beta chains follows, all from one sample in a study of long-term antiretroviral therapy in people with HIV. Measured with immunoSEQ multiplex PCR; TCRdb has only the in-frame clones, and not every one. The data contain 30,000 to 50,000 clones, 75% to 90% of them singletons. The specimen comprised unsorted PBMCs, sampled just before starting antiretroviral therapy. The receptors come from a woman under 30 with HIV. The CDR3 runs from the conserved cysteine through the conserved F or W. A D gene is named only where the DNA matches it firmly. The listing skips clone size in some rows; elsewhere it reads once, few, many or a size class.

clone_size	v_call	cdr3_length	d_call	j_call	cdr3_aa	cdr3_nt
.	TRBV5-4	17	.	TRBJ2-5	CASSSTSQRPYQETQYF	TGTGCCAGCAGCTCAACCTCACAGCGACCGTACCAAGAGACCCAGTACTTC
.	TRBV5-6	15	.	TRBJ2-2	CASSLAGIGTGELFF	TGTGCCAGCAGCTTGGCAGGGATAGGGACCGGGGAGCTGTTTTTT
.	TRBV18	14	.	TRBJ1-1	CASSPSQGRTEAFF	TGTGCCAGCTCACCAAGCCAAGGCCGCACTGAAGCTTTCTTT
.	TRBV7-9	12	.	TRBJ2-3	CASSNPQGPQYF	TGTGCCAGCAGCAACCCCCAGGGGCCGCAGTATTTT
once	TRBV5-1	15	TRBD2	TRBJ2-7	CASSLSSSGGYEQYF	TGCGCCAGCAGCTTGTCGTCTAGCGGAGGCTACGAGCAGTACTTC
.	TRBV11-3	15	TRBD2	TRBJ2-1	CASSLGGSSYNEQFF	TGTGCCAGCAGCTTAGGCGGGAGCTCCTACAATGAGCAGTTCTTC
.	TRBV11-3	13	.	TRBJ1-1	CASSLAAGAEAFF	TGTGCCAGCAGCTTAGCGGCAGGGGCTGAAGCTTTCTTT
.	TRBV5-1	15	TRBD1	TRBJ2-2	CASSGDRTNTGELFF	TGCGCCAGCAGCGGGGACAGAACGAACACCGGGGAGCTGTTTTTT
.	TRBV9	15	TRBD2	TRBJ2-1	CASSVETSGRMGQFF	TGTGCCAGCAGCGTAGAAACTAGCGGGAGAATGGGGCAGTTCTTC
.	TRBV10-3	13	.	TRBJ2-2	CAYLGAGAGELFF	TGTGCTTACCTGGGCGCAGGGGCCGGGGAGCTGTTTTTT
few	TRBV6-6	14	TRBD1	TRBJ1-3	CASIVTGGRNTIYF	TGTGCCAGCATCGTAACAGGGGGGAGAAACACCATATATTTT
.	TRBV11-2	14	.	TRBJ2-5	CASSFAGQQETQYF	TGTGCCAGCAGCTTTGCGGGACAACAAGAGACCCAGTACTTC
.	TRBV28	10	.	TRBJ2-1	CASKDNEQFF	TGTGCCAGCAAAGACAATGAGCAGTTCTTC
.	TRBV6-6	14	TRBD2	TRBJ2-7	CASSGPGLAYEQYF	TGTGCCAGCAGCGGACCGGGACTAGCCTACGAGCAGTACTTC
.	TRBV7-3	16	TRBD1	TRBJ2-5	CASSPGRTGGYETQYF	TGTGCCAGCAGCCCTGGCCGGACAGGGGGCTATGAGACCCAGTACTTC
.	TRBV4-1	14	.	TRBJ2-7	CASSQGNAAYEQYF	TGCGCCAGCAGCCAAGGGAATGCAGCCTACGAGCAGTACTTC
.	TRBV6-6	14	TRBD1	TRBJ1-1	CASSPNRGNTEAFF	TGTGCCAGCAGCCCAAACAGGGGGAACACTGAAGCTTTCTTT
.	TRBV4-3	17	TRBD1	TRBJ1-2	CASSQFRQGAQGYGYTF	TGCGCCAGCAGCCAATTTCGGCAGGGGGCGCAAGGCTATGGCTACACCTTC
.	TRBV4-1	15	TRBD1	TRBJ1-5	CASSTGQGANQPQHF	TGCGCCAGCAGCACCGGACAGGGGGCAAATCAGCCCCAGCATTTT
.	TRBV10-1	12	.	TRBJ1-3	CASSGRVYTIYF	TGCGCCAGCAGTGGCAGGGTTTACACCATATATTTT
few	TRBV11-3	15	TRBD1	TRBJ1-3	CASSPGQGPGNTIYF	TGTGCCAGCAGCCCGGGACAGGGCCCTGGAAACACCATATATTTT
.	TRBV9	17	TRBD2	TRBJ2-3	CASSVSLDSGSTDTQYF	TGTGCCAGCAGCGTAAGTCTGGATAGCGGGAGCACAGATACGCAGTATTTT
.	TRBV4-3	16	TRBD1	TRBJ2-3	CASSQRTGVDGDTQYF	TGCGCCAGCAGCCAGAGGACAGGGGTCGACGGAGATACGCAGTATTTT
.	TRBV7-2	14	.	TRBJ2-7	CASSLAETRNEQYF	TGTGCCAGCAGCTTAGCGGAGACTAGAAACGAGCAGTACTTC
once	TRBV28	16	.	TRBJ1-2	CASSLWVPGKVDGYTF	TGTGCCAGCAGTTTATGGGTCCCAGGGAAGGTCGATGGCTACACCTTC
.	TRBV5-5	12	.	TRBJ2-7	CASSLAEYEQYF	TGTGCCAGCAGCTTGGCAGAGTACGAGCAGTACTTC
.	TRBV11-2	16	.	TRBJ2-3	CASSYAMPQGTDTQYF	TGTGCCAGCAGCTACGCTATGCCCCAGGGCACAGATACGCAGTATTTT
.	TRBV28	16	TRBD2	TRBJ2-2	CASRTSGGASTGELFF	TGTGCCAGCAGGACTAGCGGGGGGGCAAGCACCGGGGAGCTGTTTTTT
.	TRBV5-4	12	.	TRBJ2-7	CASSAPQGHLVF	TGTGCCAGCAGCGCACCCCAAGGACATTTAGTCTTC
.	TRBV12-5	15	.	TRBJ2-5	CASDRAGGYQETQYF	TGTGCTAGTGATAGGGCAGGTGGGTACCAAGAGACCCAGTACTTC
.	TRBV7-2	15	.	TRBJ2-7	CASSLGWRTYYEQYF	TGTGCCAGCAGCTTAGGTTGGAGGACATACTACGAGCAGTACTTC
.	TRBV6-5	13	.	TRBJ1-2	CASRYRAGQGYTF	TGTGCCAGCAGATACCGCGCAGGGCAGGGCTACACCTTC
.	TRBV19	15	.	TRBJ1-2	CASSITGPERDGYTF	TGTGCCAGTAGTATAACGGGACCGGAAAGGGATGGCTACACCTTC